Following are 10 T cell receptor beta chains from one sample sequenced in a study of blood T cell repertoires in COVID-19. Here immunoSEQ multiplex PCR was the method, and the copy in TCRdb shows in-frame clones only, minus some. This table has 220,000 or so clones, roughly 84% appearing once. The sequencing sample was made of peripheral blood. The source of these receptors is a woman in her fifties or sixties who had recovered from COVID-19.

The chain uses TRBV20-1 and TRBJ2-1, with D possibly TRBD2 on 7 matching bases. Looked up from germline, CDR1 is DFQATT and CDR2 is SNEGSKA (reference sequence). V shed 3 bases and J shed 5 bases, with 11 bases lying between them. The CDR3 has 13 residues. The CDR3: CSASSGGDNEQFF. The CDR3 bases are TGCAGTGCTAGTTCGGGGGGCGACAATGAGCAGTTCTTC.

The chain has TRBV7-2 and TRBJ1-2, with a weak D call TRBD1 (6 bases). CDR1 SGHTA and CDR2 FQGNSA come from the germline V gene. The CDR3 length is 15 residues. V was pared by 1 base and J by 8 bases, with 17 bases between. The CDR3 is CASSLGVGQLGGYTF. The CDR3 nucleotides read TGTGCCAGCAGCTTAGGAGTGGGACAACTAGGGGGCTACACCTTC. Drawing the rest from reference TRBV7-2 and TRBJ1-2, the complete variable domain is GAGVSQSPSNKVTEKGKDVELRCDPISGHTALYWYRQSLGQGLEFLIYFQGNSAPDKSGLPSDRFSAERTGGSVSTLTIQRTQQEDSAVYLCASSLGVGQLGGYTFGSGTRLTVV.

The genes are TRBV15 and TRBJ1-2; unclear D gene. V lost 0 bases and J 1 base, leaving 6 bases between the germline ends. The CDR3 loop spans 14 amino acids. CDR1 and CDR2 from the germline V gene are LNHNV and YYDKDF (reference sequence). The CDR3 DNA reads TGTGCCACCAGCAGAGATTTGAGTAACTATGGCTACACCTTC. This sequence encodes CATSRDLSNYGYTF.

V is TRBV18 and J is TRBJ2-7, with D tentatively TRBD1 (6 bases). Germline V lookup: CDR1 KGHSH, CDR2 LQKENI. The CDR3 sequence is 17 residues long. Between the trimmed V and J ends, which lost 0 bases and 5 bases, there was a span of 20 bases. CDR3: CASSPPGPTGSNDEQYF. CDR3 coding DNA: TGTGCCAGCTCACCACCGGGTCCGACAGGCTCTAACGACGAGCAGTACTTC.

This clone was detected once. The rearrangement uses TRBV6-4 and TRBJ2-3; 11 bases agree with TRBD2. Per the germline V gene, CDR1 is MRHNA and CDR2 is SNTAGT. Unmatched junction bases numbered 4, after V lost 2 bases and J lost 0 bases. This CDR3 has 17 residues. CDR3 nucleotide sequence: TGTGCCAGCAGTGACCGGCCTAGCGGGGGGAGCACAGATACGCAGTATTTT. The encoded protein is CASSDRPSGGSTDTQYF.

V gene TRBV6-4 combines with J gene TRBJ2-3; 12 nucleotides align to TRBD2. The V gene's germline CDR1 is MRHNA and CDR2 SNTAGT. The CDR3 is made up of 16 amino acids. Trimming removed 6 bases from V and 6 bases from J; junction bases left unmatched: 10. The CDR3 bases are TGTGCCAGCAGCGAACGACTAGCGGGGGCTAAGGATACGCAGTATTTT. Residues: CASSERLAGAKDTQYF.

The chain uses TRBV3-1 (or the pseudogene TRBV3-2) and TRBJ2-3; 10 nucleotides line up with TRBD2. The CDR3 totals 17 residues. V was clipped by 1 base and J by 1 base; unmatched bases: 5. Germline CDR1 reads LGHDT; CDR2 reads YNNKEL (reference sequence). The CDR3 sequence is CASSQASTSGGTDTQYF. Written as DNA, the CDR3 is TGTGCCAGCAGCCAAGCGAGCACTAGCGGGGGCACAGATACGCAGTATTTT.

J is TRBJ2-3 and V is TRBV9, with TRBD2 as a possible D gene (7 bases). The V end lost 4 bases, the J end lost 5 bases, and 17 bases lay between the germline ends. Germline V lookup: CDR1 SGDLS, CDR2 YYNGEE. CDR3 size: 15 residues. The CDR3 spells CASSQGLAAQDTQYF. Here the CDR3 DNA reads TGTGCCAGCAGCCAGGGGCTAGCGGCACAAGATACGCAGTATTTT.

The J gene is TRBJ1-2, the V gene TRBV6-1, with 10 bases matching TRBD1. The length of the CDR3 is 15 residues. The germline V gene encodes CDR1 MNHNS and CDR2 SASEGT. Trimming cost V 5 bases and J 7 bases; bases outside gene matches: 10. Written as DNA, the CDR3 is TGTGCCAGCAGTCCTGAGGGACAGGGGTTGCGTGGCTACACCTTC. This encodes CASSPEGQGLRGYTF.

The chain combines TRBV7-9 with TRBJ2-6; no definite D call. The CDR3 sequence is 15 residues long. V was clipped by 5 bases and J by 0 bases, with 8 bases between them. Germline CDR1 SEHNR, CDR2 FQNEAQ (reference sequence). CDR3 sequence reads: CASSPYPSGANVLTF. The CDR3 region has the DNA TGTGCCAGCAGCCCCTATCCCTCTGGGGCCAACGTCCTGACTTTC.